Sequencing of this T cell receptor (beta chain) was carried out in a study of metastatic and nonmetastatic thyroid tumors (dated by TCRdb to 2018 to 2021). Broadly, across the study: The researchers compared repertoires between peripheral blood samples and tumor or nodule tissue samples from patients with malignant or benign thyroid disease.

None of the patients had been given any treatment before thyroid surgery. The study retrospectively analysed patient clinical samples collected from the early 2010s to the late 2010s using T-cell receptor beta sequencing. This clone was recorded a few times. Its antigen is still unknown. No much larger clone exists at a distance of one base, and base qualities are not known. Summary of the overall study and its limitations: TCR beta diversity was reported as significantly higher in malignant tumors than in benign nodules, in both blood and tumor samples.

The library was built by means of PCR. The sequencing machine was an Illumina HiSeq 4000. High-throughput sequencing was used to profile the TCR beta-chain CDR3 region of each patient. On the authors' methods: CDR3 differences across clinicopathological groups were used to build a classifier for discriminating distant-metastatic papillary thyroid cancer patients. The Shannon index was used to assess repertoire diversity, and the Morisita-Horn index was used to assess tumor-blood repertoire similarity. The public reads were reanalyzed by TCRdb: fastp trimming at Q25, MiXCR alignment, in-frame beta chains only. These V and J calls are TCRdb output, not the study's own analysis. The sample table holds tens of thousands of clones, of which 16% were seen once. The ten largest clones represent around 3.3% of the sample. The CDR3, cysteine through phenylalanine, is 16 amino acids long. CDR3 DNA only is kept here, 48 bases in frame from base 1. CDR1 and CDR2, looked up from the germline V gene, are MNHEY and SVGAGI. V sheds 1 base and J sheds 5 bases, leaving 14 bases between their ends.

The sequence came from a female donor with papillary thyroid cancer or a benign thyroid nodule (not recorded which). Some clones in this sample may be carry-over from other donors' samples. The sample comprised blood. The rearranged chain carries TRBV6-5 and TRBJ2-2; a weak D assignment points to TRBD2 (6 bases agree). The bases read TGTGCCAGCAGTTACTGGACTATCGGGATTACCGGGGAGCTGTTTTTT. Translated, it reads CASSYWTIGITGELFF.